A selection of T cell receptor beta chains follows, all from one sample in a study of long-term antiretroviral therapy in people with HIV. Sequencing used immunoSEQ multiplex PCR; TCRdb keeps in-frame clones, though not all of them. Among 34,000 or so clones listed, roughly 82% were seen once. The specimen comprised unsorted PBMCs, sampled 0.6 years after starting antiretroviral therapy. The receptors here all came from a man between 18 and 29 years old with HIV. Both conserved end residues are part of each CDR3.

>13|TRBV5-4
CASSSHQVREQFF
>17|TRBV6-1
CASSELRGGVSNQPQHF
>17|TRBV27
CASTPGQGFSGANVLTF
>15|TRBV2
CATGAGSPSSYEQYF
>13|TRBV15
CATSSQGHDTQYF
>13|TRBV19
CASSPGRGDTQYF
>16|TRBV7-2
CASSPGGISSYNEQFF
>17|TRBV21-1
CASKKDRGRLNTGELFF
>12|TRBV9
CASSAQTGELFF
>13|TRBV6-6
CASSPGLGYEQYF
>16|TRBV5-4
CASSSPHRGRLNEQFF
>16|TRBV11-3
CASSLPPPGLPYEQYF
>15|TRBV5-5
CASSPEWGYTDTQYF
>16|TRBV6-1
CASSASSGGSSYEQYF
>16|TRBV7-9
CASSLGTSGSADTQYF
>16|TRBV5-6
CASSRNTDRTQETQYF
>13|TRBV23-1
CASRTAINYGYTF
>17|TRBV5-4
CASSLASSVTGQETQYF
>14|TRBV18
CASSTGAGNTEAFF
>17|TRBV5-1
CASSFSSGGRSTDTQYF
>13|TRBV7-2
CASSFTGVREQFF
>16|TRBV9
CASSATGGSATDTQYF
>14|TRBV11-2
CASSFGIGRPEAFF
>17|TRBV7-2
CASSLGGGSGAKNIQYF
>14|TRBV5-1
CASSLRGGDHGYTF
>13|TRBV4-1
CASSQGGHYEQYF
>15|TRBV11-3
CASSPGTSGTDTQYF